This T cell receptor beta chain was identified during a study of T cells in women clearing cervical HPV infection. V dropped 4 bases and J dropped 6; count of bases not matched to a gene: 8. Germline loops: CDR1 DFQATT, CDR2 SNEGSKA (reference sequence). The CDR3 is 14 residues long. With regard to this clone: The read comes to an end 3 residues before the CDR3 does, leaving the germline J gene to fill in the end.

immunoSEQ multiplex PCR used an average of around 1,200 ng genomic DNA. Some clones are missing from TCRdb's copy, which holds only in-frame ones; the method was immunoSEQ multiplex PCR. The table gives roughly 14,000 clones; the top ten clones make up less than 25% of it. What was sequenced was blood buffy coat. This sequence originates from a woman aged 18 to 69 with a cervical HPV16 infection that either progressed to CIN3+ or cleared (not recorded which). The chain has TRBV20-1 and TRBJ1-4, with 7 bases identical to TRBD1. The sequenced part of the CDR3 DNA is TGCAGTGCTACTCCCCGGGGACAGTATGAAAAA. It yields the protein CSATPRGQYEK. The full CDR3 sequence reads CSATPRGQYEKLFF.